This T cell receptor beta chain was identified during a study of cytomegalovirus exposure and HLA in healthy donors (dated by TCRdb to 2015 to 2018). For the study in its entirety: An earlier analysis of more than 550 of the donors reported approximately 300 Gb of sequence data and around 120 million unique TCR beta sequences obtained from about 179 million T cells. Besides the first cohort of around 670 subjects, a separate validation cohort made up of over a hundred different subjects was used. To decide whether each TCR beta V gene segment behaved as functional or pseudogenic, an earlier analysis of over 500 of the donors relied on high-throughput TCR beta sequencing. Donor age, sex, ethnicity and CMV serostatus were collected together with the repertoire data. To predict cytomegalovirus infection status, the study combined high-throughput TCR immunosequencing, statistical association of individual TCRs with disease status, and machine learning. HLA typing included class I and class II loci at four-digit resolution. Of the 350 to 450 genotyped donors, 65% to 90% fell in the genetic ancestry cluster associated with self-reported Caucasian donors. Rather than drawing on any new phenotypic data, the later analysis identified candidate immune exposures from TCR beta sequences and the way those sequences occurred across donors. About 300 gigabases of sequencing data and around 88 million unique TCR sequences made up an early release that covered roughly 670 HLA-typed donors. Across approximately 400 genotyped donors of the cohort, an average of about 240,000 unique TCR beta nucleotide sequences per donor were sequenced, and approximately 17% of those sequences were non-productive. In a later analysis, previously published TCR beta repertoires from hundreds of donors were re-analyzed and high-resolution HLA genotyping was added so that TCR occurrence patterns could be studied. Typing coverage varied by locus: 629-630 donors for A, B, C, DRB1 and DQB1; roughly 560 for DQA1; approximately 610 for DPA1; approximately 490 for DPB1. Using immunosequencing, the study profiled T cell repertoires from around 680 subjects and related those repertoires to cytomegalovirus serostatus. In a later genetic analysis, genome-wide SNP genotypes for about 65% of the roughly 670 donors were used, and that subset was treated as a discovery cohort. The study aimed to test whether signatures of past pathogen exposure could be identified by cataloging public T cell receptors. Four or five DR-DQ haplotypes were treated as single units for association and clustering because of strong linkage in the cohort. Every repertoire in the discovery cohort had been generated on one and the same sequencing platform. The study at large found these results: A further reported finding was that TCR beta sequences accurately predicted the HLA-A and HLA-B alleles for most subjects in the first cohort. Cytomegalovirus status was reported to be diagnosed by the classifier with high specificity and sensitivity in both the original and validation cohorts. Roughly uniform sequencing depth across donors was assumed in presence/absence analyses, although this assumption may not hold. Assigning TCR associations to individual alleles was difficult when HLA alleles, especially DR and DQ, strongly co-occurred. In an earlier analysis of some 500 of the donors, most TCR beta V segments were observed in productive rearrangements about 87% or about 30% of the time, broadly matching IMGT annotations. A later analysis found that TCR association rates varied across HLA loci, with DRB1 alleles showing the most associated TCRs and HLA-C alleles the fewest. In vitro tests confirmed that three of the cytomegalovirus-associated TCR beta chains recognize cytomegalovirus antigens. The only immune exposure information available for the cohort was CMV serostatus. A later genetic analysis associated a missense DCLRE1C variant with V-gene and J-gene trimming of TCR beta chains, and an independent cohort replicated the association. Correlated functional status among segregating V segments might reflect linkage disequilibrium, but an unknown experimental factor could not be ruled out. Because HLA typing was missing for some donors at each locus, association tests included only the typed subset. A later analysis found that HLA-associated TCR beta chains were more clonally expanded and had lower generation probabilities than equally common non-associated chains. Across donors, most TCR sequences were observed very rarely, whereas some public TCRs were present in many individuals. Only TCR beta chains were sequenced in this cohort, and the absence of alpha or paired-chain data limited detectable features. The earlier analysis of 450 to 700 of the donors excluded 15 to 20 rarely observed V segments, including chromosome 9 orphons, because counts were too low. According to a later analysis, parvovirus B19, influenza, CMV and Epstein-Barr virus appeared linked to several top co-occurrence clusters. A cluster of highly shared sequence variants was judged likely to represent a technical artifact of the sequencing pipeline. A later analysis found that most CMV-associated TCR beta chains appeared HLA-restricted, with HLA associations seemingly driven largely by CMV exposure. The study gave a list of roughly 150 TCR beta chains associated with cytomegalovirus. It was suggested by the authors that the approach could potentially be generalized to other disease states and immunological phenotypes. Specific HLA alleles were associated with more than 15,000 TCR beta sequences at a false discovery rate of 0.05 in a later analysis. According to a later genetic analysis, donors in an Asian-associated ancestry cluster had fewer N-insertions in productive TCRs than the approximately 670-donor mean.

The method behind the library was the immunoSEQ multiplex PCR assay. For the multiplex PCR, a mixture combining 60 forward primers for TCR Vbeta segments and 13 reverse primers for TCR Jbeta segments was used. Amplification of the CDR3 region of rearranged TCR beta genes was performed with a multiplex PCR assay on genomic DNA. The amplified TCR beta libraries were sequenced on the Illumina HiSeq System as 87-base-pair reads. On the authors' methods: In a later analysis, tens of millions of unique TCR beta chains were counted across the 650 to 700 repertoires, and roughly 10 million of these chains were shared by at least two donors. Raw reads were error-corrected and collapsed into unique sequences with a nearest-neighbor algorithm that merged closely related sequences to remove PCR and sequencing errors. To assign V, D and J gene segments, CDR3 sequences were aligned to IMGT reference sequences. Each retained sequence needed at least a six-nucleotide match to both a V gene segment and a J gene segment. A rearrangement was called productive if the CDR3 had no stop codons and remained in frame with V and J, and every other rearrangement was called non-productive. CDR3 was defined according to IMGT convention as the region running from the second conserved V-encoded cysteine to the conserved J-encoded phenylalanine. In an earlier analysis of approximately 590 of the donors, sequences lacking an unambiguous match to a single V gene segment were excluded. In an earlier analysis of 587 of the donors, a V segment was called functional when productive rearrangements were above 56.7%, and segregating when the standard deviation between donors exceeded 5%. A statistical classification framework was built to diagnose cytomegalovirus status from the catalog of TCR beta chain sequences. In a later analysis, TCR nucleotide sequences were compared against IMGT/GENE-DB human TR gene sequences so that V and J genes could be assigned. A later analysis assigned CDR3 sequences and most-parsimonious VDJ recombination scenarios with the TCRdist pipeline. In a later analysis, each TCR beta chain was defined by its CDR3 amino acid sequence together with its V-gene family, and reads lacking a unique V-gene family were excluded. A later analysis removed 550 to 650 highly shared, low-generation-probability nucleotide sequences to deal with suspected cross-contamination and a sequencing artifact. A later analysis calculated a clonal expansion index for each public chain from normalized within-repertoire ranks of inferred template counts. In a later analysis, generation probabilities were computed with a VDJ recombination model fitted to out-of-frame rearrangements, and the resulting probabilities were checked against IGoR. Hypergeometric tests were used in a later analysis to score TCR-TCR, TCR-HLA and TCR-CMV co-occurrence, with a repertoire-size bias correction applied to the TCR pairs. In a later analysis, false discovery rates were estimated by permuting HLA or CMV assignments 20 times. In a later analysis, co-occurring TCRs were grouped with DBSCAN, and TCRdist sequence similarity was added when clustering was performed within HLA-allele-positive subsets. For co-occurrence clustering, repertoires with fewer than 30,000 or more than 120,000 public chains were excluded, along with 5 or 6 repertoires with anomalous nucleotide sharing. This immuneACCESS table, as held by TCRdb, lists in-frame sequences with V and J called but not all clones. Of the missing ones, under half trace to an unresolved V gene in checked studies; the others have no known cause. From that table come the V and J calls and clone size; the DNA was used to work out D and trimming. This sample lists about 110,000 clones; approximately 70% were detected once. Clones ranked in the top ten supply roughly 8.7% of the sample.

This clone was counted between two and nine times. Its antigen is unknown. Qualities for individual bases were not recorded, and no much larger clone is one base off. Other DNA sequences in the same sample also yield this CDR3. In total, approximately 690 healthy bone marrow donors made up the cohort. At the time of sampling, all cohort members were nominally healthy, though unrecorded immune exposures were likely present. The donor tested CMV seropositive and was one of the 289 seropositive cohort members. Every donor gave a peripheral blood sample, and the peripheral blood mononuclear cells from that sample were used for TCR beta sequencing. Genomic DNA was extracted from the blood cell samples with the Qiagen DNeasy Blood Extraction Kit. The clonotype was recovered from a man aged 25-40 years in good health and CMV-seropositive. The sequencing sample was made of PBMCs.

The CDR3 region reads CASSIDAGENEKLFF. In nucleotides, the sequence is TGTGCCAGTAGTATAGACGCCGGGGAGAATGAAAAACTGTTTTTT. The V gene is TRBV19 and the J gene is TRBJ1-4; no D segment can be confidently identified. The CDR3, cysteine through phenylalanine, is 15 amino acids long. Here the CDR3 DNA is all that survives: 45 bases in frame from base 1. The germline V gene (reference sequence) supplies CDR1 LNHDA and CDR2 SQIVND. The junction shows trimming of 0 bases on V and 5 bases on J, plus 10 bases between the germline ends.